The 13 T cell receptor beta chains listed next were all sequenced from one sample in a study of shared clonotypes between healthy human individuals. CD45RO-negative, CCR7-positively selected cells formed the naive CD8 fraction, excluding terminally differentiated effector memory CD45RA+ cells. The table came from immunoSEQ multiplex PCR; TCRdb's copy has only in-frame clones and leaves some out. The data hold millions of clones, with roughly 91% observed a single time. Sequenced: naive CD8+ T cells from PBMCs. The receptor source for this set is a man aged 18 to 29 in good health. Some clones in this sample may be carry-over from other donors' samples.

The chain couples TRBV19 to TRBJ1-1; D gene unclear. The germline V gene has CDR1 LNHDA and CDR2 SQIVND (reference sequence). V dropped 3 bases and J dropped 0 bases, with 5 bases sitting between them. The CDR3 is 13 residues long. Here the CDR3 DNA reads TGTGCCAGTAGTATGGCGTTGAACACTGAAGCTTTCTTT. Translation gives CASSMALNTEAFF.

The V and J genes are TRBV28 and TRBJ2-2; perhaps D is TRBD1 or TRBD2 (7 bases each). Between the trimmed V and J ends, which lost 7 bases and 7 bases, there was a span of 22 bases. Germline lookup yields CDR1 MDHEN and CDR2 SYDVKM. The CDR3 extends over 16 amino acids. Here the CDR3 DNA reads TGTGCCAGCACTCCTTGGGAGGGGGCTGGTGGCGGGGAGCTGTTTTTT. Amino acid sequence: CASTPWEGAGGGELFF.

The chain has TRBV6-1 and TRBJ1-3, with TRBD1 as a possible D gene (5 bases). This CDR3 is built from 15 residues. V lost 7 bases and J 0 bases, leaving 13 bases between the germline ends. Germline CDR1 reads MNHNS; CDR2 reads SASEGT. The DNA of the CDR3 is TGTGCCAGCACCAACGGGGCATTCTCTGGAAACACCATATATTTT. This codes for CASTNGAFSGNTIYF.

The chain joins TRBV19 to TRBJ2-7, with a possible D match to TRBD1 (6 bases). Germline CDR1 is LNHDA and CDR2 is SQIVND (reference sequence). V gave up 6 bases and J gave up 3 bases, with 15 bases separating them. This CDR3 is built from 14 residues. The CDR3 DNA is TGTGCCAGTAGCCTAACAGGGAAGTACTACGAGCAGTACTTC. Translating it yields CASSLTGKYYEQYF.

The rearrangement links TRBV27 to TRBJ2-2; D is possibly TRBD1 or TRBD2 (5 bases each). Germline values: CDR1 MNHEY, CDR2 SMNVEV (reference sequence). The CDR3 is 15 amino acids. Trimming pared 2 bases from V and 2 bases from J, leaving 9 bases between. CDR3 bases: TGTGCCAGCAGTTTAAGGGACGGTAACACCGGGGAGCTGTTTTTT. It is translated as CASSLRDGNTGELFF.

Concerning this clone itself: Different DNA sequences within this sample yield the same CDR3. CDR3 sequence: CASSLGGLAKNIQYF. The CDR3 DNA follows: TGTGCCAGCAGTTTGGGGGGTCTAGCCAAAAACATTCAGTACTTC. This sequence joins TRBV27 and TRBJ2-4; maybe TRBD2 (6 bases). Trimming removed 3 bases at V and 0 bases at J, with 9 bases between. The length of the CDR3 is 15 residues. The germline gives CDR1 MNHEY, CDR2 SMNVEV (reference sequence).

The V gene is TRBV28, the J gene TRBJ2-7, with a possible D match to TRBD2 (5 bases). V lost 4 bases and J 2 bases, leaving 15 bases between the germline ends. The CDR3 totals 15 residues. The germline gives CDR1 MDHEN, CDR2 SYDVKM. The CDR3 sequence: CASSSTLATTYEQYF. CDR3 coding DNA: TGTGCCAGCAGTTCGACTCTAGCCACGACCTACGAGCAGTACTTC. The entire variable domain, with the rest obtained from reference TRBV28 and TRBJ2-7, is as follows: DVKVTQSSRYLVKRTGEKVFLECVQDMDHENMFWYRQDPGLGLRLIYFSYDVKMKEKGDIPEGYSVSREKKERFSLILESASTNQTSMYLCASSSTLATTYEQYFGPGTRLTVT.

This chain connects TRBV6-5 to TRBJ2-7; 7 bases map to TRBD1. This CDR3 has 16 amino acids. Germline V lookup: CDR1 MNHEY, CDR2 SVGAGI. J was trimmed by 4 bases and V by 4 bases; bases with no gene match: 13. As DNA, the CDR3 is TGTGCCAGCAGTTCCCAGGGACAGAAGGAAGGGTACGAGCAGTACTTC. It is translated as CASSSQGQKEGYEQYF.

The chain has TRBV7-8 and TRBJ2-3, with TRBD2 as a possible D gene (6 bases). The germline CDR1 and CDR2 sequences are SGHVS and FQNEAQ. V lost 1 base, J lost 2 bases, and 13 bases lay in between. There are 16 residues in the CDR3. This chain's CDR3 is CASSLVSAGITDTQYF. CDR3 nucleotides: TGTGCCAGCAGCTTAGTATCGGCGGGGATCACAGATACGCAGTATTTT.

This clone has a single count. The chain couples TRBV29-1 to TRBJ2-5; tentatively, D is TRBD2 (5 bases). The CDR3 extends over 12 amino acids. V shed 7 bases and J shed 5 bases, with 14 bases lying between them. The germline V gene has CDR1 SQVTM and CDR2 ANQGSEA. The CDR3 loop is CSATRESETQYF. The CDR3 coding sequence is TGCAGCGCAACGAGGGAGTCGGAGACCCAGTACTTC.

Comment on this clone: Within the sample, other DNA sequences also encode this same CDR3. The chain is built from TRBV27 and TRBJ2-7, with a tentative D call TRBD2 (5 bases). V lost 0 bases and J 4 bases, leaving 10 bases between the germline ends. Germline V gene sequence: CDR1 MNHEY, CDR2 SMNVEV (reference sequence). This CDR3 spans 14 amino acids. CDR3 amino acids: CASSLSGRGYEQYF. The CDR3 coding sequence is TGTGCCAGCAGTTTATCAGGCCGGGGATACGAGCAGTACTTC.

The chain employs TRBV11-2 and TRBJ2-7, with a tentative D call TRBD1 (5 bases). Per the germline V gene, CDR1 is SGHAT and CDR2 is FQNNGV. This CDR3 has 15 residues. V lost 3 bases to trimming and J lost 3 bases, with 15 bases between them. The CDR3 region has the DNA TGTGCCAGCAGCTTTAGGTATGGCGGACACTACGAGCAGTACTTC. This codes for CASSFRYGGHYEQYF.

This clone was counted a single time. The chain has TRBV4-2 and TRBJ2-7, with D uncertain. Germline values: CDR1 LGHNA, CDR2 YNFKEQ. Trimming pared 4 bases from V and 5 bases from J, leaving 15 bases between. CDR3 length: 14 residues. The CDR3 protein is CASSPSAVNDEQYF. In DNA, the CDR3 is TGTGCCAGCAGCCCGAGCGCCGTTAACGACGAGCAGTACTTC.